Reported below is one TCR beta chain. Antigen unknown. The CDR3 has 16 residues. Germline-derived CDR1 and CDR2 are SEHNR and FQNEAQ (reference sequence). J lost 2 bases, V lost 6 bases, and 8 bases had no gene match. Here immunoSEQ multiplex PCR was the method, and the copy in TCRdb shows in-frame clones only, minus some. The sample lists tens of thousands of clones; more than 60% were seen once. Indicated time point: week 5, during vaccination. With topical imiquimod, each dose of the vaccine consisted of 300 ug of mutant IDH1 20-mer peptide. This entry comes from a study of a mutant IDH1 vaccine in newly diagnosed glioma.

V is TRBV7-9 and J is TRBJ2-3; 10 bases are shared with TRBD2. This TCR was recovered from a man aged 35 to 55 with glioma. Some clones in this sample may be carry-over from other donors' samples. The sample here was PBMCs, taken from a glioma patient whose treatment included an IDH1 peptide vaccine. The CDR3 coding sequence is TGTGCCAGCAGAGATCTAGCGGGGGCTCTCACAGATACGCAGTATTTT. Translation: CASRDLAGALTDTQYF.